This T cell receptor beta chain was obtained from a study of blood T cell repertoires in COVID-19. Original processing methods: Estimation of nucleated cell counts relied on the amplification of reference gene primers. TCRdb's copy holds only in-frame clones and misses some; the assay was immunoSEQ multiplex PCR. V and J calls and clone size are as listed in that table; D and trimming were resolved from the DNA. The top ten clones hold about 9% of a sample with under 250,000 clones, around 83% of them seen once. The germline gives CDR1 GTSNPN, CDR2 SVGIG (reference sequence). Deletions cut 8 bases from V and 2 bases from J, with 12 bases between. This CDR3 is built from 12 residues.

This TCR was recovered from a man between 35 and 55 years old with active or convalescent COVID-19. J is TRBJ1-2 and V is TRBV30; no definite D call. Sample: peripheral blood. The CDR3: CAHGEVNYGYTF. For the CDR3, the DNA is TGTGCCCATGGGGAGGTAAACTATGGCTACACCTTC.